Here is one T cell receptor (beta chain) with its context. Its antigen is undetermined. This sample is part of a study of T-cell memory formation after mild COVID-19. The trim removed 2 bases at V and 5 bases at J, leaving 3 bases unmatched. This CDR3 contains 15 residues. The germline V gene has CDR1 SEHNR and CDR2 FQNEAQ (reference sequence). Study results and caveats: In second-wave clones peaking day 37, SARS-CoV-2 specificity remained unconfirmed. Pre-infection memory showed some responding clones, and this suggested that cross-reactive memory joined.

Each CDR3 protein is one row after TCRdb ran MiXCR on the 5' RACE reads. The table includes 470,000 or so distinct CDR3 sequences, around a quarter detected once. The sequence was collected from an adult woman who had mild COVID-19 (a few samples of this study predate the infection). Cell type and time point are not known. Sequenced: PBMCs or a T cell subset sorted from them (not recorded which). The rearrangement links TRBV7-9 to TRBJ2-1; 10 bases fit TRBD2. DNA of the CDR3: TGTGCCAGCAGCTTACGAGCGGGGGGGCACAATGAGCAGTTCTTC. Translated, it gives CASSLRAGGHNEQFF.